Shown below are 28 T cell receptor beta chains from a single sample sequenced in a study of CD8+CD57+ T cells in acquired aplastic anemia. The patients chosen for sequencing had shown expansion of CD8+CD57+ cells (detected by flow cytometry). The TCR beta profiling, which covered VDJ combination and CDR3 sequence, was carried out using genomic DNA as the template. TCRdb itself ran the reads through MiXCR, one entry per CDR3 protein. The sample yields 160,000 or so distinct CDR3 sequences, 47% seen once. Sequenced material: sorted CD4+, CD8+, or CD8+CD57+ T cells (not recorded which) from PBMCs. The receptors derive from a human donor with aplastic anemia.

This clonotype was recorded at least ten times. The rearrangement links TRBV30 to TRBJ1-2; D call uncertain. CDR1 and CDR2 (germline): GTSNPN, SVGIG (reference sequence). The V gene lost 4 bases and the J gene lost 2 bases, with 8 bases spanning the gap. The CDR3 is 12 amino acids. CDR3 DNA sequence: TGTGCCTGGACAGTGATGAACTATGGCTACACCTTC. This gives the protein CAWTVMNYGYTF.

To note about this clonotype: With a much larger clone just one base away, this may be a read error. The CDR3 DNA sequence: TGTGCCTGGAGTGACCAGTATAATTCACCCCTCCGCTTT. This encodes CAWSDQYNSPLRF. The chain is built from TRBV30 and TRBJ1-6; the D is unclear. CDR1 and CDR2 from the germline V gene are GTSNPN and SVGIG (reference sequence). The CDR3 is 13 residues long.

V gene TRBV15 combines with J gene TRBJ2-5; D could derive from TRBD1 or TRBD2 (5 bases each). This CDR3 comprises 14 residues. Looked up from germline, CDR1 is LNHNV and CDR2 is YYDKDF (reference sequence). V lost 5 bases to trimming and J lost 4 bases, with 14 bases between them. The chain's CDR3 is CATSGRGAGETQYF. The CDR3 DNA follows: TGTGCCACCAGCGGTAGAGGGGCCGGAGAGACCCAGTACTTC.

This clonotype was recorded at least ten times. V gene TRBV6-5 combines with J gene TRBJ1-2; no clear D. Trimming removed 5 bases at V and 7 bases at J, with 11 bases between. The length of the CDR3 is 12 residues. Germline CDR1 is MNHEY and CDR2 is SVGAGI. The CDR3 DNA reads as TGTGCCAGCAGTCCGGGCATGGGTGGCTACACCTTC. This codes for CASSPGMGGYTF.

The chain joins TRBV25-1 to TRBJ2-5; D may be TRBD1 (5 bases). This CDR3 spans 14 amino acids. V dropped 4 bases and J dropped 4 bases, with 13 bases sitting between them. In germline, CDR1 is MGHDK, CDR2 SYGVNS. The CDR3 coding sequence is TGTGCCAGCAGTGCCCAGGGCGATATAGAGACCCAGTACTTC. Translated: CASSAQGDIETQYF.

The CDR3 spells CASSLQGVTNEQFF. CDR3 DNA: TGTGCCAGCAGCTTACAGGGGGTTACGAATGAGCAGTTCTTC. This chain joins TRBV11-2 and TRBJ2-1, with 7 bases fitting TRBD1. Losses at the gene ends were 2 bases for V and 7 bases for J; bases not matched to a gene: 5. CDR1 SGHAT and CDR2 FQNNGV come from the germline V gene. The CDR3 runs to 14 residues.

The genes are TRBV19 and TRBJ1-2, with D possibly matching TRBD1 (5 bases). This CDR3 region has 13 residues. Germline V gives CDR1 LNHDA, CDR2 SQIVND (reference sequence). V dropped 9 bases and J dropped 5 bases, with 16 bases sitting between them. CDR3 amino acids: CASADSGAYGYTF. For the CDR3, the DNA is TGTGCCAGCGCTGACAGCGGGGCTTATGGCTACACCTTC.

In this sample, this clonotype turned up many times. The rearrangement joins TRBV7-3 to TRBJ2-3, with D possibly being TRBD2 (6 bases). Germline loops: CDR1 SGHTA, CDR2 FQGTGA. CDR3 length equals 15 residues. Between the trimmed V and J ends, which lost 5 bases and 4 bases, there was a span of 16 bases. The CDR3 sequence is CASSPQSRDSDTQYF. The CDR3 bases are TGTGCCAGCAGCCCACAATCCCGGGACTCAGATACGCAGTATTTT.

This rearrangement joins TRBV7-8 to TRBJ2-7, with D perhaps TRBD1 (5 bases). The CDR3 loop spans 16 amino acids. The ends were cut back, 6 bases at V and 1 base at J, with 19 bases in the middle. Germline CDR1 SGHVS, CDR2 FQNEAQ. In nucleotides, the CDR3 is TGTGCCAGCAGTTACCAACCTGGGGCCGTTTCCTACGAGCAGTACTTC. As protein: CASSYQPGAVSYEQYF.

The chain joins TRBV2 to TRBJ2-7; 15 bases fit TRBD2. J was trimmed by 10 bases and V by 7 bases; bases with no gene match: 8. From germline, CDR1 is SNHLY and CDR2 FYNNEI. This CDR3 has 14 amino acids. The CDR3 DNA reads TGTGCCAGCACCGAAGGACTAGCGGGAGGGCCCCAGTACTTC. Translating gives CASTEGLAGGPQYF. The whole variable domain, filled in from reference TRBV2 and TRBJ2-7, reads EPEVTQTPSHQVTQMGQEVILRCVPISNHLYFYWYRQILGQKVEFLVSFYNNEISEKSEIFDDQFSVERPDGSNFTLKIRSTKLEDSAMYFCASTEGLAGGPQYFGPGTRLTVT.

In its sample, this clonotype was seen many times. The chain carries TRBV10-3 and TRBJ2-5; either TRBD1 or TRBD2 may fit D (5 bases each). The germline V gene has CDR1 ENHRY and CDR2 SYGVKD. This CDR3 has 15 amino acids. Trimming removed 2 bases at V and 4 bases at J, with 14 bases between. In DNA form, the CDR3 reads TGTGCCATCAGTGAGGTATCCCGGGACGGAGAGACCCAGTACTTC. It is translated as CAISEVSRDGETQYF.

The gene calls are TRBV5-6 and TRBJ2-7; D may be TRBD1 or TRBD2 (5 bases each). The CDR3 length is 14 residues. The V and J ends lost 4 bases and 5 bases respectively, with 16 bases between them. CDR1 and CDR2 (germline): SGHDT, YYEEEE. The CDR3 DNA follows: TGTGCCAGCAGCCCGGGAATGGGGCTAAACGAGCAGTACTTC. Its translation is CASSPGMGLNEQYF.

The chain links TRBV19 to TRBJ1-1; a weak D match, TRBD1 (6 bases). With 8 bases removed from V and 1 base from J, the gap between germline ends came to 11 bases. There are 13 residues in the CDR3. CDR1 is LNHDA and CDR2 is SQIVND in the germline V gene (reference sequence). The CDR3 DNA reads as TGTGCCAGTTCACAGGGAGCGAACACTGAAGCTTTCTTT. As protein: CASSQGANTEAFF.

V gene TRBV20-1 combines with J gene TRBJ1-2; D call uncertain. V was cut by 5 bases and J by 4 bases, with 5 bases left in between. The length of the CDR3 is 10 residues. Germline V CDR1 and CDR2: DFQATT, SNEGSKA (reference sequence). CDR3 sequence reads: CSAPSYGYTF. Here the CDR3 DNA reads TGCAGTGCTCCTAGCTATGGCTACACCTTC.

V usage is TRBV20-1 and J usage is TRBJ1-2, with 10 positions matching TRBD1. The CDR3 is 14 amino acids. Germline CDR1 and CDR2: DFQATT and SNEGSKA (reference sequence). Losses at the gene ends were 3 bases for V and 2 bases for J; bases not matched to a gene: 3. The CDR3 here is CSASSGQGNYGYTF. The CDR3 DNA reads TGCAGTGCTAGTTCGGGACAGGGGAACTATGGCTACACCTTC.

In this sample, this clonotype turned up a few times. This rearrangement joins TRBV29-1 to TRBJ2-5; 14 nucleotides align to TRBD2. This CDR3 comprises 16 residues. Germline values: CDR1 SQVTM, CDR2 ANQGSEA. Trimming cost V 4 bases and J 5 bases; bases outside gene matches: 9. The chain's CDR3 is CSVGKGLAGVGETQYF. The CDR3 nucleotides are TGCAGCGTTGGGAAGGGACTAGCGGGAGTAGGGGAGACCCAGTACTTC.

This clonotype appeared many times. This chain joins TRBV20-1 and TRBJ2-7, with D hard to call. The germline CDR1 and CDR2 sequences are DFQATT and SNEGSKA (reference sequence). The CDR3 consists of 12 residues. Trimming cost V 5 bases and J 5 bases, with 13 bases left between them. DNA for the CDR3: TGCAGTGCTCTCCTTGATCCCAACGAGCAGTACTTC. Its translation: CSALLDPNEQYF.

This chain links TRBV30 with TRBJ1-5; D remains ambiguous. V lost 2 bases to trimming and J lost 1 base, with 15 bases between them. Germline values: CDR1 GTSNPN, CDR2 SVGIG (reference sequence). The CDR3 loop spans 16 amino acids. The CDR3 nucleotides are TGTGCCTGGAGTCAGTGGGGATCGAGCAGCAATCAGCCCCAGCATTTT. This translates into CAWSQWGSSSNQPQHF. The entire variable domain, with the rest obtained from reference TRBV30 and TRBJ1-5, is as follows: SQTIHQWPATLVQPVGSPLSLECTVEGTSNPNLYWYRQAAGRGLQLLFYSVGIGQISSEVPQNLSASRPQDRQFILSSKKLLLSDSGFYLCAWSQWGSSSNQPQHFGDGTRLSIL.

This clonotype was seen many times. J is TRBJ2-7 and V is TRBV7-2; 8 nucleotides agree with TRBD2. Unmatched junction bases numbered 11, after V lost 5 bases and J lost 2 bases. This CDR3 has 16 residues. Germline CDR1 is SGHTA and CDR2 is FQGNSA. The CDR3 bases are TGTGCCAGCAGCCACGCAGCGGGAGCCCCTACCTACGAGCAGTACTTC. This encodes CASSHAAGAPTYEQYF.

This chain links TRBV10-3 with TRBJ1-5, with D unresolved. Trimming removed 3 bases at V and 1 base at J, with 10 bases between. The germline gives CDR1 ENHRY, CDR2 SYGVKD. The CDR3 is 15 residues long. CDR3 nucleotides: TGTGCCATCAGTGAAGGAGGGCTCAGCAATCAGCCCCAGCATTTT. Translation: CAISEGGLSNQPQHF.

Concerning this clonotype itself: Since a much larger clone is just one base distant, this may be a read error. No conserved phenylalanine or tryptophan is present at the end of the CDR3, so a read error is the likely explanation. The genes are TRBV12-3 or TRBV12-4 and TRBJ2-3; 8 bases are shared with TRBD2. The CDR3 covers 17 residues. V gave up 2 bases and J gave up 3 bases; unmatched junction bases: 10. CDR3 sequence: CASSLPGGPSSTDTQYS. The CDR3 DNA follows: TGTGCCAGCAGTTTACCGGGAGGGCCTAGTAGTACAGATACGCAGTATTCT.

This clonotype showed up many times. CDR3 in amino acids: CASIQDRTGVIKQPQHF. The CDR3 DNA reads TGTGCCAGCATCCAAGACAGGACAGGGGTAATAAAGCAGCCCCAGCATTTT. V gene TRBV6-1 combines with J gene TRBJ1-5; 9 bases are a match to TRBD1. Germline CDR1 reads MNHNS; CDR2 reads SASEGT. The ends lost 7 bases at V and 7 bases at J; junction bases unmatched: 17. This CDR3 has 17 residues.

The chain has TRBV18 and TRBJ2-1; 7 bases agree with TRBD2. Germline V gene lookup returns CDR1 KGHSH and CDR2 LQKENI. This CDR3 has 15 amino acids. V was pared by 3 bases and J by 0 bases, with 2 bases of the junction left unmatched. CDR3 in DNA: TGTGCCAGCTCACCCCTAGCGGCCTCCTACAATGAGCAGTTCTTC. This gives the protein CASSPLAASYNEQFF.

This chain joins TRBV12-3 or TRBV12-4 and TRBJ2-1; 10 nucleotides align to TRBD2. The J segment lost 2 bases and the V segment lost 3 bases, leaving 1 base of the junction unmatched. There are 15 residues in the CDR3. DNA for the CDR3: TGTGCCAGCAGTTTCCTAGCGGGAGCCTACAATGAGCAGTTCTTC. This codes for CASSFLAGAYNEQFF.

This clonotype showed up many times. The chain employs TRBV3-1 and TRBJ1-1, with a tentative D call TRBD1 (5 bases). CDR3 length: 14 amino acids. Germline lookup yields CDR1 LGHDT and CDR2 YNNKEL (reference sequence). V dropped 2 bases and J dropped 1 base, with 8 bases sitting between them. The CDR3 region is CASSQTGRNTEAFF. The CDR3 DNA sequence: TGTGCCAGCAGCCAAACAGGCCGGAACACTGAAGCTTTCTTT.

This clonotype was recorded once. The rearrangement uses TRBV6-1 and TRBJ2-1; 8 nucleotides align to TRBD2. Germline lookup yields CDR1 MNHNS and CDR2 SASEGT. The CDR3 has 16 amino acids. With V trimmed by 5 bases and J by 7 bases, 13 bases remained unmatched. The CDR3 region is CASSPLAGGGGNEQFF. CDR3 DNA: TGTGCCAGCAGTCCCCTGGCGGGGGGAGGTGGGAATGAGCAGTTCTTC.

V usage is TRBV15 and J usage is TRBJ1-1; D might be TRBD1 (5 bases). Germline CDR1 LNHNV, CDR2 YYDKDF (reference sequence). The CDR3 sequence is 13 residues long. Trimming stripped 4 bases from V and 8 bases from J, with 14 bases between. CDR3 amino acids: CATSIKRGPEAFF. DNA of the CDR3: TGTGCCACCAGCATTAAGAGGGGTCCGGAAGCTTTCTTT.

Remarks on this clonotype: A read error is likely, as this CDR3 ends without the conserved phenylalanine or tryptophan. The gene calls are TRBV30 and TRBJ1-1; 7 nucleotides match TRBD1. This CDR3 has 12 residues. The trim removed 3 bases at V and 4 bases at J, leaving 2 bases unmatched. From germline, CDR1 is GTSNPN and CDR2 SVGIG (reference sequence). Written as DNA, the CDR3 is TGTGCCTGGAGACAGGGGTTCACTGAAGCTTTCTCT. It codes for CAWRQGFTEAFS.